In its sample, the clone carrying this TCR beta chain was seen a few times. Between the trimmed V and J ends, which lost 6 bases and 4 bases, there was a span of 12 bases. The CDR3 spans 12 residues. Germline V gene lookup returns CDR1 DFQATT and CDR2 SNEGSKA (reference sequence). This sample stems from a study of identical twins. TCRdb called the 5' RACE reads again in MiXCR, with one record for every CDR3 protein. The profile shows fewer than 550,000 distinct CDR3 sequences, nearly 15% of them singletons. These sequences were also reported in another study, on yellow fever vaccine responses in identical twins.

Sequences were obtained from CD4+ T cells sorted from blood. The source of this sequence is a woman younger than 30 in good health. The V and J genes are TRBV20-1 and TRBJ1-1; D uncertain. CDR3 loop: CSAAKAGTEAFF. In DNA form, the CDR3 reads TGCAGTGCCGCGAAGGCGGGCACTGAAGCTTTCTTT.